These 22 T cell receptor beta chains were all obtained from the same sample, sequenced in a study of cytomegalovirus exposure and HLA in healthy donors. The PCR ran on 60 Vbeta and 13 Jbeta primers. This table comes from immunoSEQ multiplex PCR, and its TCRdb copy is limited to in-frame clones, with some not included. The sample lists 250,000 to 350,000 clones, 80% seen once, with around 0.33% in the top ten. Specimen: PBMCs. The receptors here all came from a girl aged 2 to 9 in good health and CMV-seronegative.

The genes are TRBV9 and TRBJ1-4; D is uncertain. Between the trimmed V and J ends, which lost 2 bases and 0 bases, there was a span of 8 bases. Per germline, CDR1 SGDLS and CDR2 YYNGEE. This CDR3 contains 15 residues. In DNA, the CDR3 is TGTGCCAGCAGCGTGAACAGTGCAACTAATGAAAAACTGTTTTTT. It yields the protein CASSVNSATNEKLFF.

J is TRBJ1-3 and V is TRBV28; 7 nucleotides align to TRBD1. This CDR3 region has 18 residues. V lost 8 bases to trimming and J lost 4 bases; unmatched junction nucleotides: 20. Germline-derived CDR1 and CDR2 are MDHEN and SYDVKM. The CDR3 loop is CASGRLGGSGGIGNTIYF. CDR3 DNA: TGTGCCAGCGGACGCCTAGGGGGCTCAGGAGGTATCGGAAACACCATATATTTT.

This chain connects TRBV2 to TRBJ2-1, with D perhaps TRBD2 (6 bases). Trimming cost V 6 bases and J 0 bases, with 12 bases left between them. Looked up from germline, CDR1 is SNHLY and CDR2 is FYNNEI. The CDR3 is 15 amino acids. The CDR3 coding sequence is TGTGCCAGCAGGGGACTCGGGAGCTCCTACAATGAGCAGTTCTTC. Protein: CASRGLGSSYNEQFF.

The CDR3 nucleotides are TGTGCCAGCAGCTCGCCAGGGTATGGCTACACCTTC. It translates to CASSSPGYGYTF. The chain uses TRBV11-1 and TRBJ1-2, with D maybe TRBD1 (5 bases). Trimming took 4 bases from V and 5 from J, leaving 8 bases between them. CDR3 size: 12 residues. Germline V lookup: CDR1 SGHAT, CDR2 FQDESV (reference sequence).

This clone has a handful of counts. The chain recombines TRBV30 with TRBJ1-4; D is perhaps TRBD1 (5 bases). V lost 8 bases, J lost 8 bases, and 18 bases lay in between. In germline, CDR1 is GTSNPN, CDR2 SVGIG (reference sequence). The CDR3 has 13 amino acids. The CDR3 loop reads CALGRQGGEKLFF. The CDR3 region has the DNA TGTGCCCTGGGGCGACAAGGAGGGGAAAAACTGTTTTTT.

The chain combines TRBV30 with TRBJ1-6, with a tentative D call TRBD1 (6 bases). Looked up from germline, CDR1 is GTSNPN and CDR2 is SVGIG (reference sequence). Trimming removed 1 base from V and 8 bases from J, with 12 bases in between. CDR3 length equals 14 residues. Written as DNA, the CDR3 is TGTGCCTGGAGTGACAGGGTAGTCTATTCACCCCTCCACTTT. This gives the protein CAWSDRVVYSPLHF. Supplemented by reference TRBV30 and TRBJ1-6, the full variable domain reads SQTIHQWPATLVQPVGSPLSLECTVEGTSNPNLYWYRQAAGRGLQLLFYSVGIGQISSEVPQNLSASRPQDRQFILSSKKLLLSDSGFYLCAWSDRVVYSPLHFGNGTRLTVT.

This clone was detected only a few times. The chain recombines TRBV18 with TRBJ1-5, with 8 positions matching TRBD1. The J segment lost 3 bases and the V segment lost 3 bases, leaving 7 bases of the junction unmatched. Germline V gene data show CDR1 as KGHSH and CDR2 as LQKENI. The CDR3 is 16 residues long. For the CDR3, the DNA is TGTGCCAGCTCACCCCGGACAGGGAGAGACAATCAGCCCCAGCATTTT. Translated: CASSPRTGRDNQPQHF.

This clone is a singleton in its sample. V usage is TRBV9 and J usage is TRBJ1-1, with D tentatively TRBD1 (5 bases). Germline values: CDR1 SGDLS, CDR2 YYNGEE. The CDR3 runs 14 residues. Trimming took 5 bases from V and 1 from J, leaving 12 bases between them. CDR3 coding DNA: TGTGCCAGCAGTCCCAGGGTGTGGAACACTGAAGCTTTCTTT. Amino acid sequence: CASSPRVWNTEAFF. The whole variable domain, filled in from reference TRBV9 and TRBJ1-1, reads DSGVTQTPKHLITATGQRVTLRCSPRSGDLSVYWYQQSLDQGLQFLIQYYNGEERAKGNILERFSAQQFPDLHSELNLSSLELGDSALYFCASSPRVWNTEAFFGQGTRLTVV.

The rearrangement links TRBV29-1 to TRBJ1-2, with TRBD1 as a possible D gene (6 bases). CDR3 length equals 16 residues. Trimming pared 3 bases from V and 8 bases from J, leaving 25 bases between. Germline CDR1 and CDR2: SQVTM and ANQGSEA. CDR3: CSVDDRWYTTAGGYTF. The CDR3 DNA is TGCAGCGTTGACGACAGGTGGTACACTACAGCGGGAGGCTACACCTTC. Full variable domain (outside the CDR3, taken from reference TRBV29-1 and TRBJ1-2): SAVISQKPSRDICQRGTSLTIQCQVDSQVTMMFWYRQQPGQSLTLIATANQGSEATYESGFVIDKFPISRPNLTFSTLTVSNMSPEDSSIYLCSVDDRWYTTAGGYTFGSGTRLTVV.

This chain joins TRBV4-2 and TRBJ2-1; 10 nucleotides line up with TRBD2. CDR3 size: 17 residues. CDR1 and CDR2 from the germline V gene are LGHNA and YNFKEQ. V gave up 4 bases and J gave up 7 bases; unmatched junction bases: 13. The CDR3 reads CASSPHGTSGILNEQFF. The CDR3 DNA sequence: TGTGCCAGCAGCCCCCATGGAACTAGCGGGATTCTAAATGAGCAGTTCTTC.

The V gene is TRBV29-1, the J gene TRBJ2-4, with 7 nucleotides matching TRBD1. V gave up 3 bases and J gave up 7 bases; unmatched junction bases: 3. The CDR3 extends over 12 amino acids. Germline V gene lookup returns CDR1 SQVTM and CDR2 ANQGSEA. CDR3 region: CSVEGQRNIQYF. For the CDR3, the DNA is TGCAGCGTTGAGGGACAGAGGAACATTCAGTACTTC. The whole variable domain, remainder taken from reference TRBV29-1 and TRBJ2-4, is SAVISQKPSRDICQRGTSLTIQCQVDSQVTMMFWYRQQPGQSLTLIATANQGSEATYESGFVIDKFPISRPNLTFSTLTVSNMSPEDSSIYLCSVEGQRNIQYFGAGTRLSVL.

This sequence joins TRBV18 and TRBJ1-5; 7 bases align to TRBD1. Trimming at V came to 3 bases and at J to 2 bases, leaving 7 bases not matched to a gene. The germline CDR1 and CDR2 sequences are KGHSH and LQKENI. CDR3 length: 16 residues. The CDR3 DNA follows: TGTGCCAGCTCACCGACAGGGCTGGTGGGCAATCAGCCCCAGCATTTT. It codes for CASSPTGLVGNQPQHF.

The chain combines TRBV9 with TRBJ2-5, with D perhaps matching TRBD2 (5 bases). The CDR3 is 18 residues long. V was pared by 0 bases and J by 7 bases, with 25 bases between. The V gene's germline CDR1 is SGDLS and CDR2 YYNGEE. The CDR3 spells CASSVGEWTSPVIGTQYF. The CDR3 DNA follows: TGTGCCAGCAGCGTAGGGGAGTGGACGTCGCCAGTTATTGGGACCCAGTACTTC.

The chain recombines TRBV4-1 with TRBJ1-3; TRBD1 matches at 7 bases. There are 14 residues in the CDR3. The trim removed 3 bases at V and 6 bases at J, leaving 5 bases unmatched. CDR1 and CDR2 (germline): MGHRA, YSYEKL. DNA of the CDR3: TGCGCCAGCAGCCAGAAGGGACAGCTAAACACCATATATTTT. It yields the protein CASSQKGQLNTIYF.

This chain joins TRBV2 and TRBJ2-7; 9 nucleotides agree with TRBD2. The CDR3 totals 17 residues. Germline V gives CDR1 SNHLY, CDR2 FYNNEI. V lost 5 bases and J lost 4; bases outside the gene matches: 15. CDR3 sequence: CASSPPSGNPILYEQYF. In DNA, the CDR3 is TGTGCCAGCAGTCCCCCTAGCGGGAACCCCATCTTGTACGAGCAGTACTTC.

The chain recombines TRBV30 with TRBJ2-3, with 10 bases that match TRBD2. This CDR3 contains 18 residues. CDR1 GTSNPN and CDR2 SVGIG come from the germline V gene (reference sequence). The junction had 13 bases not matched to a gene; V was cut back by 2 bases and J by 2 bases. The CDR3 region is CAWSSPGSGGAFTDTQYF. In nucleotides, the CDR3 is TGTGCCTGGAGTTCCCCGGGGAGCGGGGGGGCCTTCACAGATACGCAGTATTTT.

This clone was recorded once. The J gene is TRBJ1-5, the V gene TRBV28; TRBD1 matches 8 bases. The CDR3 runs to 15 residues. V dropped 6 bases and J dropped 6; count of bases not matched to a gene: 10. Germline V gene lookup returns CDR1 MDHEN and CDR2 SYDVKM. The DNA for the CDR3 is TGTGCCAGCAGCCCAAAAGGACAGGGTTCTCAGCCCCAGCATTTT. Protein sequence: CASSPKGQGSQPQHF.

V and J are TRBV6-5 and TRBJ2-7; no clear D gene. Trimming stripped 4 bases from V and 1 base from J, with 8 bases between. Germline V lookup: CDR1 MNHEY, CDR2 SVGAGI. The CDR3 covers 13 residues. The CDR3: CASSLEISYEQYF. In DNA, the CDR3 is TGTGCCAGCAGTTTGGAGATATCCTACGAGCAGTACTTC.

This clone was seen a handful of times. This chain uses TRBV28 with TRBJ1-2; perhaps TRBD1 as D (6 bases). The germline V gene has CDR1 MDHEN and CDR2 SYDVKM. The V end was cut by 5 bases, the J end by 3 bases, with 13 bases between. The CDR3 has 14 residues. In nucleotides, the CDR3 is TGTGCCAGCAGTCTAACACCAGGGGACTATGGCTACACCTTC. It specifies CASSLTPGDYGYTF.

The chain combines TRBV29-1 with TRBJ2-7; 7 bases align to TRBD1. J lost 5 bases, V lost 7 bases, and 8 bases had no gene match. Per germline, CDR1 SQVTM and CDR2 ANQGSEA. The CDR3 length is 12 residues. The CDR3 spells CSAKDRLDEQYF. The CDR3 DNA reads TGCAGCGCCAAGGACAGGTTAGACGAGCAGTACTTC.

V gene TRBV2 combines with J gene TRBJ2-5; possibly TRBD1 for D (6 bases). The DNA matches TRBJ2-7 better at its end, which makes the J call doubtful. Germline V gene lookup returns CDR1 SNHLY and CDR2 FYNNEI. The CDR3 runs 14 residues. The CDR3 is CASSEQGSSYEQYF. In nucleotides, the CDR3 is TGTGCCAGCAGTGAACAGGGGAGCTCCTACGAGCAGTACTTC.

The chain has TRBV7-3 and TRBJ2-7; 8 bases agree with TRBD2. Trimming took 5 bases from V and 2 from J; bases not matched to a gene: 5. Looked up from germline, CDR1 is SGHTA and CDR2 is FQGTGA. The CDR3 has 14 residues. The CDR3 sequence: CASSKAGDAYEQYF. The CDR3 nucleotides read TGTGCCAGCAGCAAAGCGGGGGATGCCTACGAGCAGTACTTC.